Given below is one T cell receptor beta chain in context. The data stem from a study of shared clonotypes between healthy human individuals. The test was conducted at deep level. Genomic DNA (from each subset) was split evenly across several immunoSEQ plates. Only in-frame clones appear in the TCRdb table, and some are missing; sequencing was by immunoSEQ multiplex PCR. The sample lists 400,000 to 600,000 clones; over 75% were seen once. Between the trimmed V and J ends, which lost 5 bases and 4 bases, there was a span of 11 bases. The CDR3 has 13 amino acids. CDR1 and CDR2 from the germline V gene are SGHAT and FQNNGV.

Input material: PBMCs. V and J are TRBV11-2 and TRBJ1-2, with D tentatively TRBD1 (6 bases). The receptor comes from a woman aged 40 to 50 in good health. Some clones in this sample may be carry-over from other donors' samples. CDR3 amino acids: CASSPGGSYGYTF. The CDR3 nucleotides are TGTGCCAGCAGCCCCGGGGGCAGCTATGGCTACACCTTC. The variable domain in full, with the rest retrieved from reference TRBV11-2 and TRBJ1-2, is EAGVAQSPRYKIIEKRQSVAFWCNPISGHATLYWYQQILGQGPKLLIQFQNNGVVDDSQLPKDRFSAERLKGVDSTLKIQPAKLEDSAVYLCASSPGGSYGYTFGSGTRLTVV.